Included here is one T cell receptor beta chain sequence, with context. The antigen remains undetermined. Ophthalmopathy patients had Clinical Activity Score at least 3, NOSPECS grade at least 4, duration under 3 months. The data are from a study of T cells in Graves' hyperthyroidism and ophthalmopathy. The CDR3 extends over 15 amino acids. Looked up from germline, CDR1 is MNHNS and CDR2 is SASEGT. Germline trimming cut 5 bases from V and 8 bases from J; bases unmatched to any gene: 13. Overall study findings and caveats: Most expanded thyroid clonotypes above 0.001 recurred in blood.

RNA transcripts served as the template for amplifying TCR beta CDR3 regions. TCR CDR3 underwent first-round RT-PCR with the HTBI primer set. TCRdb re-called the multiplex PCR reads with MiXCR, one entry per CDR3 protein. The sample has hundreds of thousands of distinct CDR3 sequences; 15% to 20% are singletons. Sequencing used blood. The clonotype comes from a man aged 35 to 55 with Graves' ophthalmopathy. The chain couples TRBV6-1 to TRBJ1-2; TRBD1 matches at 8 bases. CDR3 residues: CASSRESGQGLGYTF. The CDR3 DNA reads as TGTGCCAGCAGTCGGGAGTCTGGACAGGGTTTAGGCTACACCTTC.